This TCR beta chain was sequenced during a study of OX40 agonist ivuxolimab in advanced cancers. In the study overall: Patients got intravenous ivuxolimab at 0.01 to 10 mg/kg every 2 weeks.

TCRdb's copy holds only in-frame clones and misses some; the assay was immunoSEQ multiplex PCR. The sample consists of more than 40,000 clones, around nine tenths of them appearing once. V was pared by 4 bases and J by 5 bases, with 17 bases between. There are 15 residues in the CDR3. CDR1 is SGHDN, CDR2 FVKESK, per germline. The sample consisted of CD4+ or CD8+ T cells sorted from blood, taken in a trial of the OX40 agonist ivuxolimab. The receptor comes from an adult with an advanced solid tumor such as melanoma, head and neck, liver or kidney cancer. The V gene is TRBV14, the J gene TRBJ2-5; possible D gene TRBD1, 6 bases. CDR3: CASSRGQTMGETQYF. For the CDR3, the DNA is TGTGCCAGCAGCCGTGGACAGACCATGGGGGAGACCCAGTACTTC.